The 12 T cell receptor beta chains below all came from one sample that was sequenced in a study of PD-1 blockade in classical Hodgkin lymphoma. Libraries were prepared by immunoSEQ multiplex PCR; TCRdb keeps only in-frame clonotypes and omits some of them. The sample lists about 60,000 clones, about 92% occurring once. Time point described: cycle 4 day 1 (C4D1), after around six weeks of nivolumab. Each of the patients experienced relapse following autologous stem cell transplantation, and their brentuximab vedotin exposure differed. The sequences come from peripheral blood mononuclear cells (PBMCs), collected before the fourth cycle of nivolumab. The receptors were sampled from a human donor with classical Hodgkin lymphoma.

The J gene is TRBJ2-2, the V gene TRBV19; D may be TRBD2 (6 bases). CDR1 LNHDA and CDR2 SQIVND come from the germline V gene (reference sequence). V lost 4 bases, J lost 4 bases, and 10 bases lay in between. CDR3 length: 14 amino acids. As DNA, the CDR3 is TGTGCCAGTAGTAGGGGGACTGGCACCGGGGAGCTGTTTTTT. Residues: CASSRGTGTGELFF.

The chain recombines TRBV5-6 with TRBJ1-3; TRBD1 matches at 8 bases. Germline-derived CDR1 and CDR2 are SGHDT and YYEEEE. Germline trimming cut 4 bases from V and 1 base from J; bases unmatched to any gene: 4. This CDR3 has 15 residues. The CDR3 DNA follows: TGTGCCAGCAGCATAGGGACAGGTTCTGGAAACACCATATATTTT. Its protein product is CASSIGTGSGNTIYF.

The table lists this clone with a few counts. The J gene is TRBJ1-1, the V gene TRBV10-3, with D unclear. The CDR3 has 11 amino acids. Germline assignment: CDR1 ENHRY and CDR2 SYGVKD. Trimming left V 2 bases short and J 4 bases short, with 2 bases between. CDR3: CAISEGTEAFF. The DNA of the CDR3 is TGTGCCATCAGTGAGGGCACTGAAGCTTTCTTT.

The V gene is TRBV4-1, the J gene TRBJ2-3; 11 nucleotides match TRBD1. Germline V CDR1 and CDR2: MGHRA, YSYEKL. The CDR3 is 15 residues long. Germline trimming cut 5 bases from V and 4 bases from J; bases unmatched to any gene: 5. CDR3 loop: CASSGWDRGADTQYF. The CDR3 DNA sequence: TGCGCCAGCAGCGGGTGGGACAGGGGGGCAGATACGCAGTATTTT.

The chain's CDR3 is CASSRRTEGAKNIQYF. The CDR3 DNA reads TGTGCCAGCAGCAGAAGGACAGAGGGGGCCAAAAACATTCAGTACTTC. The chain recombines TRBV5-6 with TRBJ2-4; TRBD1 is a possible D gene (6 bases). CDR1 SGHDT and CDR2 YYEEEE come from the germline V gene. Trimming removed 4 bases from V and 1 base from J, with 15 bases in between. The CDR3 totals 16 residues.

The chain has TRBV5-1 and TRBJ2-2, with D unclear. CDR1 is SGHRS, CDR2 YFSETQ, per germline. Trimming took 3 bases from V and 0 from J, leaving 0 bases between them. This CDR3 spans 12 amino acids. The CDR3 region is CASSSNTGELFF. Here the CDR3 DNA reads TGCGCCAGCAGCTCGAACACCGGGGAGCTGTTTTTT.

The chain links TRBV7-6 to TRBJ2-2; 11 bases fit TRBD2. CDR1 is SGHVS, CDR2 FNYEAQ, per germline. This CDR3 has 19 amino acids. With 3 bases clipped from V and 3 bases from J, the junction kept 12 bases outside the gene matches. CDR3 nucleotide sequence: TGTGCCAGCAGCTTTCCCAGGTTTAGCGGGAGGGCCTACACCGGGGAGCTGTTTTTT. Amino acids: CASSFPRFSGRAYTGELFF.

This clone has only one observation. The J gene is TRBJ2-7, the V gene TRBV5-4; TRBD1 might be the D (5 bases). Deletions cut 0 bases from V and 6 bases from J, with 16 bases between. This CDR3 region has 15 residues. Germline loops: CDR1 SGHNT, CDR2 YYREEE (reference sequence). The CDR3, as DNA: TGTGCCAGCAGCTTGGTTTCAGGGTGGGGCGGCGAGCAGTACTTC. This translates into CASSLVSGWGGEQYF.

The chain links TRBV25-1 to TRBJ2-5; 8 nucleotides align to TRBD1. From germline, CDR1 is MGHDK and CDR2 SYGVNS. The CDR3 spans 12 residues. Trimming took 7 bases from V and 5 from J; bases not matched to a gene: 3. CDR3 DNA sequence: TGTGCCAGCAACAGGGGGATGGAGACCCAGTACTTC. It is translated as CASNRGMETQYF.

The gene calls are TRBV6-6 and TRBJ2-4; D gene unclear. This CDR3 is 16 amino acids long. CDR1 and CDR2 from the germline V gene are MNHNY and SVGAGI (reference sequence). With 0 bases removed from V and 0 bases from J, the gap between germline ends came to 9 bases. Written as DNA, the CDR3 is TGTGCCAGCAGTTACTCGCTCCTAGGAGCCAAAAACATTCAGTACTTC. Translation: CASSYSLLGAKNIQYF.

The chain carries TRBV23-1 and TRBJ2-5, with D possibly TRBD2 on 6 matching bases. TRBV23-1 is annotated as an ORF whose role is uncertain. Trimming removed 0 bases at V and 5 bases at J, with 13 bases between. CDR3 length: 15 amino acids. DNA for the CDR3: TGCGCCAGCAGTCAATCTTTAGGAGGGGAGGAGACCCAGTACTTC. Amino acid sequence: CASSQSLGGEETQYF.

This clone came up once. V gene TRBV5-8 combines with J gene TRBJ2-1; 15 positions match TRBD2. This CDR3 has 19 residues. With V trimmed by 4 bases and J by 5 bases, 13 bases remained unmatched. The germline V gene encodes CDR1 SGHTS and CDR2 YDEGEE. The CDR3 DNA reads TGTGCCAGCAGCCTACCGGGACTAGCGGGAGGAGGGGGGGACAATGAGCAGTTCTTC. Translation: CASSLPGLAGGGGDNEQFF.